What follows are 6 T cell receptor beta chains derived from one specimen sequenced in a study of shared clonotypes between healthy human individuals. Clones were read by immunoSEQ multiplex PCR, and TCRdb kept only the in-frame ones, dropping some. The sample includes about 2.3 million clones, more than 85% of them seen just once. The sample comprised naive CD4+ T cells from PBMCs. Subset here: CD45RA+ positively selected. The source is a man younger than 35 in good health. Some clones in this sample may be carry-over from other donors' samples.

The rearrangement joins TRBV5-8 to TRBJ2-7; D may correspond to TRBD1 or TRBD2 (5 bases each). CDR3 length: 13 residues. Between the trimmed V and J ends, which lost 0 bases and 7 bases, there was a span of 11 bases. CDR1 and CDR2 from the germline V gene are SGHTS and YDEGEE. Here the CDR3 DNA reads TGTGCCAGCAGCTTGGCGGGGTACAGGGAGCAGTACTTC. This translates into CASSLAGYREQYF.

This clone was observed a few times. The junction does not match germline at one end; this may be a read error. V is TRBV6-1 and J is TRBJ2-7; TRBD2 matches 10 bases. This CDR3 comprises 15 residues. The V gene's germline CDR1 is MNHNS and CDR2 SASEGT. CDR3 sequence: CASRPDLIASGRAHF. The CDR3 DNA follows: TGTGCCAGCAGGCCGGACCTAATCGCGAGCGGGAGGGCCCACTTC.

The V gene is TRBV12-5, the J gene TRBJ2-5; TRBD2 matches at 16 bases. J was trimmed by 4 bases and V by 6 bases; bases with no gene match: 8. The CDR3 contains 17 residues. Germline CDR1 is LGHNT and CDR2 is FRNRAP. The CDR3 coding sequence is TGTGCTAGTGGGAAGGGACTAGCGGGAGGGAACGTAGAGACCCAGTACTTC. Protein: CASGKGLAGGNVETQYF.

On this clone itself: The same CDR3 arises from other DNA sequences in this sample as well. CDR3 nucleotides: TGTGCCAGCAGCTTAGCGCCAGGAACCTACGAGCAGTACTTC. Encoded protein: CASSLAPGTYEQYF. The chain carries TRBV7-2 and TRBJ2-7, with D uncertain. Germline V gene lookup returns CDR1 SGHTA and CDR2 FQGNSA. V was shortened by 0 bases and J by 2 bases, with 8 bases between the two germline ends. The CDR3 runs to 14 residues.

The V gene is TRBV6-9, the J gene TRBJ1-5; no definite D call. The CDR3 has 16 residues. Trimming cost V 6 bases and J 3 bases, with 18 bases left between them. From germline, CDR1 is MNHGY and CDR2 SVAAGI. The CDR3 coding sequence is TGTGCCAGCAGCGAGGACCCCGTAATATCCAATCAGCCCCAGCATTTT. Translation gives CASSEDPVISNQPQHF.

The genes are TRBV19 and TRBJ2-5; D call uncertain. CDR3 length: 15 residues. Deletions cut 5 bases from V and 5 bases from J, with 18 bases between. Germline CDR1 LNHDA, CDR2 SQIVND (reference sequence). CDR3 loop: CASSRTGPAGETQYF. In DNA form, the CDR3 reads TGTGCCAGTAGTCGAACGGGCCCCGCCGGGGAGACCCAGTACTTC.